This T cell receptor (beta chain) was sequenced for a study of early T cells in non-severe SARS-CoV-2 infection. General study points: VDJdb-based annotation leaned toward anti-spike CD8 responses and missed private and CD4 specificities.

Looked up from germline, CDR1 is LGHNA and CDR2 is YSLEER. There are 16 residues in the CDR3. Deletions cut 1 base from V and 2 bases from J, with 14 bases between. This clonotype occurred many times. The antigen is unknown. TCRdb re-analysed the 5' RACE reads in MiXCR, keeping a single row per CDR3 protein. The sample holds over 20,000 distinct CDR3 sequences; around 5% are singletons and the top ten take 4.3%. What was sequenced was whole blood. V is TRBV4-3 and J is TRBJ1-2; possibly TRBD1 for D (5 bases). This receptor was taken from an adult who was a healthcare worker with PCR-confirmed SARS-CoV-2 infection or an uninfected control (not recorded which). In DNA, the CDR3 is TGCGCCAGCAGCCAAGGCGAAGGGGAGGGGAACTATGGCTACACCTTC. This codes for CASSQGEGEGNYGYTF.